This T cell receptor beta chain was sequenced for a study of identifying expanded T cells in peripheral blood. Overall study findings and caveats: Clone count variance between roughly 2-week samples rose with total template count. Technical replicates showed around 1.2 changed clones; approximately 2 weeks about 16; four weeks 19.

The CDR3 sequence is 13 residues long. Trimming left V 1 base short and J 8 bases short, with 12 bases between. Germline V gives CDR1 SGDLS, CDR2 YYNGEE. No infections or other immune events were documented during collection. Here immunoSEQ multiplex PCR was the method, and the copy in TCRdb shows in-frame clones only, minus some. Among about 130,000 clones listed, 70% to 90% were seen once. Details on this clone: No antigen is known for it. In the same sample, other DNA sequences code for this CDR3.

Material for sequencing was blood. This chain connects TRBV9 to TRBJ1-1; D unclear. The clonotype was recovered from a person aged 18 to 70 in good health. CDR3 nucleotides: TGTGCCAGCAGCGTACTAGGATCCGGGGAAGCTTTCTTT. Translated, it gives CASSVLGSGEAFF.